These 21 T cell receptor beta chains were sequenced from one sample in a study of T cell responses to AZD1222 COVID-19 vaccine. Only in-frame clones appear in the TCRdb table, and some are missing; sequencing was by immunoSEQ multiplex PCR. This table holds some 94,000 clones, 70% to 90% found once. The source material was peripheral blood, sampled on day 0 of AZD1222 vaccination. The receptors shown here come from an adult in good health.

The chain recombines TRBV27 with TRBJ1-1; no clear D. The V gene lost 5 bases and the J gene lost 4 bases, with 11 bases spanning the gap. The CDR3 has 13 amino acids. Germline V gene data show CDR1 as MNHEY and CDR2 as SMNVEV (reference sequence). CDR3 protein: CASSTQGITEAFF. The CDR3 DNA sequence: TGTGCCAGCAGTACTCAAGGGATCACTGAAGCTTTCTTT.

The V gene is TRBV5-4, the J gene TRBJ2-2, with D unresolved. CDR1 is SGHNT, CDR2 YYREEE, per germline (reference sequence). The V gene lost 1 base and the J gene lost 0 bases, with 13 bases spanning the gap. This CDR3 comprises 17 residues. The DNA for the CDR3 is TGTGCCAGCAGCTTGAAGTGGCAGGCCGCGAACACCGGGGAGCTGTTTTTT. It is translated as CASSLKWQAANTGELFF.

CDR3 loop: CASSFRPQAGLSSGANVLTF. CDR3 sequence (DNA): TGTGCCAGCAGTTTTAGGCCTCAGGCAGGGCTGAGCTCTGGGGCCAACGTCCTGACTTTC. J is TRBJ2-6 and V is TRBV27, with D tentatively TRBD1 (5 bases). Germline-derived CDR1 and CDR2 are MNHEY and SMNVEV (reference sequence). The V end was cut by 3 bases, the J end by 0 bases, with 21 bases between. The CDR3 length is 20 residues. The full variable domain, with the rest looked up from reference TRBV27 and TRBJ2-6, is EAQVTQNPRYLITVTGKKLTVTCSQNMNHEYMSWYRQDPGLGLRQIYYSMNVEVTDKGDVPEGYKVSRKEKRNFPLILESPSPNQTSLYFCASSFRPQAGLSSGANVLTFGAGSRLTVL.

CDR3 sequence reads: CASSRRELNEQFF. The CDR3 DNA is TGTGCCAGTAGCAGGCGGGAGTTGAATGAGCAGTTCTTC. The chain uses TRBV19 and TRBJ2-1; 7 positions agree with TRBD2. Germline CDR1 and CDR2: LNHDA and SQIVND (reference sequence). The CDR3 is made up of 13 amino acids. With 6 bases clipped from V and 7 bases from J, the junction kept 6 bases outside the gene matches. Filled out from reference TRBV19 and TRBJ2-1, the complete variable domain reads DGGITQSPKYLFRKEGQNVTLSCEQNLNHDAMYWYRQDPGQGLRLIYYSQIVNDFQKGDIAEGYSVSREKKESFPLTVTSAQKNPTAFYLCASSRRELNEQFFGPGTRLTVL.

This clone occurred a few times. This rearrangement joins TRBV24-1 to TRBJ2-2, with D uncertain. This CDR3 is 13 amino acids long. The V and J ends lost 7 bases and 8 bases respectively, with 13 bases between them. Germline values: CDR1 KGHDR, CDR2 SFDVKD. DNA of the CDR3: TGTGCCACCAGCACCCCCCTAGGAGGGGAGCTGTTTTTT. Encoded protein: CATSTPLGGELFF.

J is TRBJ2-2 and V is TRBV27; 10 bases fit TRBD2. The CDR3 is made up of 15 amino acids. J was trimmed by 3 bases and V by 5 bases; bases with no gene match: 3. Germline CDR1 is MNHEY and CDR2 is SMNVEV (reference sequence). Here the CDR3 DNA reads TGTGCCAGCAGTCTTAGCGGGGGGCACACCGGGGAGCTGTTTTTT. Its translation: CASSLSGGHTGELFF.

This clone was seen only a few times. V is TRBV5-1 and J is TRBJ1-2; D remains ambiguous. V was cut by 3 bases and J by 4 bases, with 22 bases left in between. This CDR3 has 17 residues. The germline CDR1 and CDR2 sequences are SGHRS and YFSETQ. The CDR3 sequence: CASSSPSAVKGPYGYTF. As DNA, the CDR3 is TGCGCCAGCAGCTCTCCTTCAGCTGTGAAGGGCCCCTATGGCTACACCTTC. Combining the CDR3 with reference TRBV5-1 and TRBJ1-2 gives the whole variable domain KAGVTQTPRYLIKTRGQQVTLSCSPISGHRSVSWYQQTPGQGLQFLFEYFSETQRNKGNFPGRFSGRQFSNSRSEMNVSTLELGDSALYLCASSSPSAVKGPYGYTFGSGTRLTVV.

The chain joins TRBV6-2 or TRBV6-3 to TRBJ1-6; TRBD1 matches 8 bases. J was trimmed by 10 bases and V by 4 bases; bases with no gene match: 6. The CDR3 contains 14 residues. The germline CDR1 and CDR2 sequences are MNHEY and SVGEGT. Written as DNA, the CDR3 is TGTGCCAGCAGTTTCGGACAGGGTTGGTCACCCCTCCACTTT. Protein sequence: CASSFGQGWSPLHF.

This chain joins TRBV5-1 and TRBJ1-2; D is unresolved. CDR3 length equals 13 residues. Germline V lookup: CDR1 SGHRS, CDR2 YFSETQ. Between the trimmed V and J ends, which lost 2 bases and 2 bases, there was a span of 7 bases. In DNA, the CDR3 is TGCGCCAGCAGCTTCGGCTCGAACTATGGCTACACCTTC. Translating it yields CASSFGSNYGYTF.

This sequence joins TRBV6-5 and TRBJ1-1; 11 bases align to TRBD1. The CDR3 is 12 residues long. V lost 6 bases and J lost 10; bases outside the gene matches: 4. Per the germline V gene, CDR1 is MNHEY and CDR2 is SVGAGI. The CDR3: CASSSGTGGAFF. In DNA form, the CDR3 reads TGTGCCAGCAGCTCCGGGACAGGGGGAGCTTTCTTT.

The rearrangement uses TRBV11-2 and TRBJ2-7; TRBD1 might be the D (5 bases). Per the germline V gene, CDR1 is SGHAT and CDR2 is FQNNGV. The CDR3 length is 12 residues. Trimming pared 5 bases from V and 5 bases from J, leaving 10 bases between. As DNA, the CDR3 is TGTGCCAGCAGCCACCAGGGAAACGAGCAGTACGTC. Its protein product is CASSHQGNEQYV.

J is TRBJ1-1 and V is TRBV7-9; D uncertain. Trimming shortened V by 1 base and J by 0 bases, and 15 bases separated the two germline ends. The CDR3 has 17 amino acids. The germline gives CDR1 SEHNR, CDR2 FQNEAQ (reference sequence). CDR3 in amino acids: CASSLGSWGYMNTEAFF. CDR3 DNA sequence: TGTGCCAGCAGCTTAGGGTCGTGGGGATACATGAACACTGAAGCTTTCTTT.

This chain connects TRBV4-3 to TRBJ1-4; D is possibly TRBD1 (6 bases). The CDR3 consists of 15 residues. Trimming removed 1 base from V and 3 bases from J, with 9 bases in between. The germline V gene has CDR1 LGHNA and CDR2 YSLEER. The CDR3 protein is CASSQAGAANEKLFF. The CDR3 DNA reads TGCGCCAGCAGCCAAGCGGGGGCGGCTAATGAAAAACTGTTTTTT.

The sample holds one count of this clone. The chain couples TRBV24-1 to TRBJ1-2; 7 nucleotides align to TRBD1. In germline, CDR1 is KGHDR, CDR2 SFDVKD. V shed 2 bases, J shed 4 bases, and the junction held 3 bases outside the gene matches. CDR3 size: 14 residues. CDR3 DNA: TGTGCCACCAGTGATTCTGGGACAGCCTATGGCTACACCTTC. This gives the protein CATSDSGTAYGYTF.

CDR3 amino acids: CASNARRGTEPQHF. As DNA, the CDR3 is TGTGCCAGCAACGCCCGACGGGGGACGGAGCCCCAGCATTTT. V gene TRBV6-5 combines with J gene TRBJ1-5; tentatively, D is TRBD1 (5 bases). Germline CDR1 MNHEY, CDR2 SVGAGI. V dropped 7 bases and J dropped 8 bases, with 18 bases sitting between them. The CDR3 length is 14 residues.

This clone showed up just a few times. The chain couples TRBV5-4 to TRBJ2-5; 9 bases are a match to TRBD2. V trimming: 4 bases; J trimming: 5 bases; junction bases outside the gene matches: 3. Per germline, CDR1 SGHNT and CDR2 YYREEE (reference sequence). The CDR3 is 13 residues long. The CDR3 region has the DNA TGTGCCAGCAGCGTCGGACTAGCGGAGACCCAGTACTTC. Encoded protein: CASSVGLAETQYF.

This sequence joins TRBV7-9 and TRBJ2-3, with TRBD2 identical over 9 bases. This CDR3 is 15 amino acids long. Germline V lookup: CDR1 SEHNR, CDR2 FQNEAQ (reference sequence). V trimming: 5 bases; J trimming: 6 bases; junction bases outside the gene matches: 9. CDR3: CASSPVAGAADTQYF. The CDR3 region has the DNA TGTGCCAGCAGCCCGGTAGCGGGAGCCGCTGATACGCAGTATTTT.

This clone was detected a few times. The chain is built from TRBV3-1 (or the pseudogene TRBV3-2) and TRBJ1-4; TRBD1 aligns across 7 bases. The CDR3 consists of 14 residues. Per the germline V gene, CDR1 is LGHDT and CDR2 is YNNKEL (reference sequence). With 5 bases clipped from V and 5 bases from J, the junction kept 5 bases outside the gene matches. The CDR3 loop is CASSSRGGNEKLFF. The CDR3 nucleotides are TGTGCCAGCAGCAGCAGGGGGGGAAATGAAAAACTGTTTTTT.

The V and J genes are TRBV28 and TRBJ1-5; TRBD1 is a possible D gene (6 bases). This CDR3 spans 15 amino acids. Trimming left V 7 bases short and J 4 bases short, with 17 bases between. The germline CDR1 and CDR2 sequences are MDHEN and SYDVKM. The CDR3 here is CASTTTGPDNQPQHF. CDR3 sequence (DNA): TGTGCCAGCACCACCACAGGGCCCGATAATCAGCCCCAGCATTTT.

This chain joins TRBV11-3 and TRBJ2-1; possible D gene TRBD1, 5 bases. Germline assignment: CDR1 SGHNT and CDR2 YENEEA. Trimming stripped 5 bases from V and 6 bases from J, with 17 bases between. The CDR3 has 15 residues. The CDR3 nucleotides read TGTGCCAGCAGCCCCTGGGCAGGCCAGGGCAATGAGCAGTTCTTC. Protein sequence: CASSPWAGQGNEQFF.

The CDR3 reads CASSFLDQETQYF. CDR3 sequence (DNA): TGCGCCAGCAGCTTCCTAGACCAAGAGACCCAGTACTTC. The gene calls are TRBV5-1 and TRBJ2-5; D gene uncertain. V shed 2 bases and J shed 0 bases, with 5 bases lying between them. Germline assignment: CDR1 SGHRS and CDR2 YFSETQ. This CDR3 spans 13 amino acids.